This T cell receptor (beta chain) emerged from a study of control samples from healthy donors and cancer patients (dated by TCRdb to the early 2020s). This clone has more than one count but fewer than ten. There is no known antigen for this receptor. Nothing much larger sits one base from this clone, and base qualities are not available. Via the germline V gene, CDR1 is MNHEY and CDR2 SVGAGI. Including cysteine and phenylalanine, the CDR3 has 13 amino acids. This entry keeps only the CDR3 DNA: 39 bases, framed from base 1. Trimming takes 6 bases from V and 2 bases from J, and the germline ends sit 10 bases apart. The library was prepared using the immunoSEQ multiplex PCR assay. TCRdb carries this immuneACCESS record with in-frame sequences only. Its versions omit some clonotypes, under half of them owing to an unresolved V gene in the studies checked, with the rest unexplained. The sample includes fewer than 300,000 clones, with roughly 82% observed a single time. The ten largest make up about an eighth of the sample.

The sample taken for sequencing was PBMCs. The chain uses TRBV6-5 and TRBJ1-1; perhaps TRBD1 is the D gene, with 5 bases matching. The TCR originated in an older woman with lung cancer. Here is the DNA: TGTGCCAGCAGGGAGACAGCTAACACTGAAGCTTTCTTT. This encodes CASRETANTEAFF.